Below, 13 T cell receptor beta chains from the same sample are listed, as sequenced in a study of Ad26.COV2.S vaccination and SARS-CoV-2 variants. TCRdb keeps only in-frame clones here, not all; method: immunoSEQ multiplex PCR. Of approximately 280,000 clones listed, approximately 89% are singletons. Treatment meaning: about 20 received Ad26.COV2.S at low or high dose, single or two shots; roughly 5 received placebo; per-sample allocation not given. Collection of the samples took place on day 63 after the first injection of vaccine or placebo. This material consisted of peripheral blood, taken in a trial of Ad26.COV2.S vaccine versus placebo. The receptor source for this set is a person aged 18-60 years who received the Ad26.COV2.S COVID-19 vaccine or a placebo.

V is TRBV29-1 and J is TRBJ2-5; TRBD1 is a possible D gene (6 bases). Trimming took 4 bases from V and 7 from J, leaving 13 bases between them. This CDR3 has 12 amino acids. The germline CDR1 and CDR2 sequences are SQVTM and ANQGSEA. The CDR3, as DNA: TGCAGCGTTGCCCTCCAAGGGGGGACCCAGTACTTC. This sequence encodes CSVALQGGTQYF.

The chain uses TRBV5-1 and TRBJ2-1; TRBD2 agrees at 9 bases. Germline CDR1 is SGHRS and CDR2 is YFSETQ. Trimming at V came to 0 bases and at J to 4 bases, leaving 5 bases not matched to a gene. CDR3 size: 16 residues. For the CDR3, the DNA is TGCGCCAGCAGCTTGGCGCCTAGCGGGATATACAATGAGCAGTTCTTC. This translates into CASSLAPSGIYNEQFF.

This clone occurred a few times. This chain joins TRBV6-1 and TRBJ2-7; 7 bases agree with TRBD2. Germline V gene sequence: CDR1 MNHNS, CDR2 SASEGT. The CDR3 spans 15 residues. The V and J ends lost 0 bases and 2 bases, in that order; junction bases with no gene match: 4. The CDR3: CASSEAGGGPYEQYF. For the CDR3, the DNA is TGTGCCAGCAGTGAAGCTGGCGGGGGACCCTACGAGCAGTACTTC.

In nucleotides, the CDR3 is TGTGCCAGCAGTCCGCAAATTACAGGGGGGGAGCTGTTTTTT. Its translation is CASSPQITGGELFF. This chain joins TRBV27 and TRBJ2-2; D might be TRBD1 (6 bases). The CDR3 runs to 14 residues. Germline CDR1 is MNHEY and CDR2 is SMNVEV (reference sequence). V was shortened by 5 bases and J by 8 bases, with 15 bases between the two germline ends.

This sequence joins TRBV3-1 (or the pseudogene TRBV3-2) and TRBJ2-2; D may be TRBD1 (5 bases). V was shortened by 1 base and J by 0 bases, with 9 bases between the two germline ends. Germline V gives CDR1 LGHDT, CDR2 YNNKEL (reference sequence). The CDR3 totals 16 residues. CDR3 region: CASSQVTGPNTGELFF. The CDR3, as DNA: TGTGCCAGCAGCCAAGTTACAGGTCCGAACACCGGGGAGCTGTTTTTT.

V usage is TRBV6-4 and J usage is TRBJ1-6; the D is unclear. The CDR3 has 15 residues. The germline V and J ends were trimmed by 5 bases and 0 bases, with 8 bases remaining between them. Looked up from germline, CDR1 is MRHNA and CDR2 is SNTAGT. The CDR3 nucleotides read TGTGCCAGCAGTCTCTCGGGCTCCTATAATTCACCCCTCCACTTT. Translating gives CASSLSGSYNSPLHF.

The V and J genes are TRBV5-1 and TRBJ2-5, with D unclear. V dropped 0 bases and J dropped 1 base, with 10 bases sitting between them. The CDR3 sequence is 15 residues long. Germline V lookup: CDR1 SGHRS, CDR2 YFSETQ. In DNA, the CDR3 is TGCGCCAGCAGCTTGGCCTTAGGAGCCCAAGAGACCCAGTACTTC. Translated, it gives CASSLALGAQETQYF.

The chain combines TRBV5-1 with TRBJ2-5, with TRBD1 matching over 9 bases. Germline V gene lookup returns CDR1 SGHRS and CDR2 YFSETQ. This CDR3 has 15 residues. Losses at the gene ends were 2 bases for V and 5 bases for J; bases not matched to a gene: 7. The CDR3 sequence is CASSLPGQGRETQYF. The CDR3 DNA is TGCGCCAGCAGCTTACCGGGACAGGGTCGGGAGACCCAGTACTTC.

The V call is TRBV5-1, the J call TRBJ2-2; D is undetermined. V was shortened by 7 bases and J by 0 bases, with 1 base between the two germline ends. This CDR3 spans 11 amino acids. The V gene's germline CDR1 is SGHRS and CDR2 YFSETQ. This CDR3 is CASSNTGELFF. The CDR3 region has the DNA TGCGCCAGCTCGAACACCGGGGAGCTGTTTTTT.

V and J are TRBV5-1 and TRBJ1-1, with D possibly matching TRBD1 (6 bases). The CDR3 length is 15 residues. Germline CDR1 is SGHRS and CDR2 is YFSETQ. V lost 5 bases, J lost 0 bases, and 14 bases lay in between. The CDR3 DNA reads as TGCGCCAGCAGACAGGGCAGGGACGTGAACACTGAAGCTTTCTTT. Amino acid sequence: CASRQGRDVNTEAFF.

This clone was counted once. V is TRBV18 and J is TRBJ2-2, with 11 bases lining up with TRBD1. V was pared by 4 bases and J by 4 bases, with 5 bases of the junction left unmatched. In germline, CDR1 is KGHSH, CDR2 LQKENI. This CDR3 contains 16 residues. CDR3: CASSRTGGSGTGELFF. The CDR3 nucleotides are TGTGCCAGCTCACGGACAGGGGGCTCCGGCACCGGGGAGCTGTTTTTT.

V and J are TRBV5-1 and TRBJ2-5; D is tentatively TRBD1 or TRBD2 (5 bases each). Germline CDR1 reads SGHRS; CDR2 reads YFSETQ. The V end lost 4 bases, the J end lost 2 bases, and 12 bases lay between the germline ends. The CDR3 contains 14 residues. The CDR3 loop reads CASSHLEGQETQYF. For the CDR3, the DNA is TGCGCCAGCAGCCATCTTGAGGGGCAAGAGACCCAGTACTTC.

The V and J genes are TRBV4-3 and TRBJ1-1, with D unclear. The CDR3 is 13 amino acids. CDR1 and CDR2 (germline): LGHNA, YSLEER. Trimming shortened V by 1 base and J by 8 bases, and 11 bases separated the two germline ends. The CDR3 is CASSQAFRGEAFF. The CDR3 DNA follows: TGCGCCAGCAGCCAAGCTTTCCGAGGGGAAGCTTTCTTT.